This section outlines one TCR beta chain sequence together with its context. The record originates from a study of CD8+CD57+ T cells in acquired aplastic anemia. Study background: Each DNA sample taken from sorted CD4+ and CD8+ cells came to 3.2 ug on average.

CD8+CD57+ cell expansion, shown by flow cytometry, had occurred in the patients selected for sequencing. At blood sampling, none of the patients had yet received therapy. Genomic DNA provided the template from which TCR beta VDJ and CDR3 profiles were obtained. TCRdb re-analysed the reads in MiXCR, keeping a single row per CDR3 protein. The table has about 150,000 distinct CDR3 sequences, around half seen once. This receptor was taken from a human donor with aplastic anemia. Sequenced input: sorted CD4+, CD8+, or CD8+CD57+ T cells (not recorded which) from PBMCs.

The CDR3 region has the DNA TGTGCCAGCAGCCAAGGCGGGACAGGGCTTTTTGGTGGCTACACCTTC. Its translation is CASSQGGTGLFGGYTF. The rearrangement uses TRBV4-2 and TRBJ1-2; 9 bases line up with TRBD1. This CDR3 is built from 16 residues. The V gene end was trimmed by 1 base and the J gene end by 7 bases; junction bases not matched to a gene: 10. The germline CDR1 and CDR2 sequences are LGHNA and YNFKEQ.